A selection of T cell receptor beta chains follows, all from one sample in a study of identical twins' blood T cells. TCRdb reanalysed the 5' RACE reads using MiXCR and keeps one entry per CDR3 protein. Here the sample spans around 380,000 distinct CDR3 sequences, about 28% being singletons. The sample was PBMCs. These receptors were obtained from a woman aged 18 to 55 in good health. The CDR3 runs from the conserved cysteine through the conserved F or W. D genes are given only for firm matches. Size values are once, few and many counts, or a class for expanded clones, and some rows have none.

cdr3_aa: CSATGQTFQETQYF; cdr3_nt: TGCAGTGCGACGGGACAGACATTCCAAGAGACCCAGTACTTC; j_call: TRBJ2-5; cdr3_length: 14; clone_size: many; v_call: TRBV20-1; d_call: TRBD1
cdr3_aa: CASSRRRIGMNTEAFF; cdr3_nt: TGTGCCAGCAGCCGAAGACGGATTGGGATGAACACTGAAGCTTTCTTT; j_call: TRBJ1-1; cdr3_length: 16; clone_size: -; v_call: TRBV3-1; d_call: -
cdr3_aa: CASSLGPSGFTDTQYF; cdr3_nt: TGCGCCAGCAGCTTGGGGCCTAGCGGGTTCACGGATACGCAGTATTTT; j_call: TRBJ2-3; cdr3_length: 16; clone_size: -; v_call: TRBV5-1; d_call: TRBD2
cdr3_aa: CASSWGQGITEAFF; cdr3_nt: TGTGCCAGCAGCTGGGGACAGGGGATCACTGAAGCTTTCTTT; j_call: TRBJ1-1; cdr3_length: 14; clone_size: few; v_call: TRBV6-2/TRBV6-3; d_call: TRBD1
cdr3_aa: CASAGGHQETQYF; cdr3_nt: TGTGCTAGTGCGGGGGGGCACCAAGAGACCCAGTACTTC; j_call: TRBJ2-5; cdr3_length: 13; clone_size: -; v_call: TRBV7-7; d_call: TRBD2
cdr3_aa: CASSRTGRKGSGYTF; cdr3_nt: TGTGCCAGTAGTAGGACAGGGAGAAAAGGTAGTGGCTACACCTTC; j_call: TRBJ1-2; cdr3_length: 15; clone_size: -; v_call: TRBV19; d_call: TRBD1
cdr3_aa: CASRLDRNTYEQYF; cdr3_nt: TGTGCCAGCAGATTGGACAGGAACACCTACGAGCAGTACTTC; j_call: TRBJ2-7; cdr3_length: 14; clone_size: -; v_call: TRBV2; d_call: TRBD1
cdr3_aa: CASRGQVTVNTGELFF; cdr3_nt: TGTGCCAGCAGGGGACAGGTGACAGTGAACACCGGGGAGCTGTTTTTT; j_call: TRBJ2-2; cdr3_length: 16; clone_size: few; v_call: TRBV6-2/TRBV6-3; d_call: TRBD1
cdr3_aa: CASSALSNTEQYF; cdr3_nt: TGTGCCAGCAGCGCCCTTTCAAACACGGAGCAGTACTTC; j_call: TRBJ2-7; cdr3_length: 13; clone_size: few; v_call: TRBV6-4; d_call: -
cdr3_aa: CASSSDLARQFF; cdr3_nt: TGTGCCAGCAGTTCCGATCTAGCGAGGCAGTTCTTC; j_call: TRBJ2-1; cdr3_length: 12; clone_size: few; v_call: TRBV7-2; d_call: -
cdr3_aa: CASRTGTYEQYF; cdr3_nt: TGTGCCAGCAGGACAGGGACCTACGAGCAGTACTTC; j_call: TRBJ2-7; cdr3_length: 12; clone_size: few; v_call: TRBV6-5; d_call: TRBD1
cdr3_aa: CASSLSQGLNTEAFF; cdr3_nt: TGTGCCAGCAGCTTAAGTCAGGGACTGAACACTGAAGCTTTCTTT; j_call: TRBJ1-1; cdr3_length: 15; clone_size: -; v_call: TRBV5-6; d_call: -
cdr3_aa: CASSLVASGNYGYTF; cdr3_nt: TGCGCCAGCAGCTTGGTGGCATCTGGTAACTATGGCTACACCTTC; j_call: TRBJ1-2; cdr3_length: 15; clone_size: many; v_call: TRBV5-1; d_call: -
cdr3_aa: CASSPERHSYNEQFF; cdr3_nt: TGTGCCAGCAGCCCGGAGCGCCACTCCTACAATGAGCAGTTCTTC; j_call: TRBJ2-1; cdr3_length: 15; clone_size: few; v_call: TRBV3-1; d_call: -
cdr3_aa: CSARPGALPYEQYF; cdr3_nt: TGCAGTGCTAGACCGGGGGCTCTGCCCTACGAGCAGTACTTC; j_call: TRBJ2-7; cdr3_length: 14; clone_size: -; v_call: TRBV20-1; d_call: -
cdr3_aa: CASRSGSMNTEAFF; cdr3_nt: TGTGCCAGTAGGAGTGGCAGCATGAACACTGAAGCTTTCTTT; j_call: TRBJ1-1; cdr3_length: 14; clone_size: few; v_call: TRBV19; d_call: -
cdr3_aa: CATRTSGSDTQYF; cdr3_nt: TGTGCCACCCGGACTAGCGGTTCAGATACGCAGTATTTT; j_call: TRBJ2-3; cdr3_length: 13; clone_size: -; v_call: TRBV12-3/TRBV12-4; d_call: TRBD2
cdr3_aa: CASSLAQGYTEAFF; cdr3_nt: TGCGCCAGCAGCTTGGCACAGGGGTACACTGAAGCTTTCTTT; j_call: TRBJ1-1; cdr3_length: 14; clone_size: few; v_call: TRBV5-1; d_call: TRBD1
cdr3_aa: CSARDSFSQPQHF; cdr3_nt: TGCAGTGCTAGAGACAGTTTCAGTCAGCCCCAGCATTTT; j_call: TRBJ1-5; cdr3_length: 13; clone_size: -; v_call: TRBV20-1; d_call: -
cdr3_aa: CASSVTGGDEKLFF; cdr3_nt: TGTGCCAGTAGTGTGACAGGGGGTGATGAAAAACTGTTTTTT; j_call: TRBJ1-4; cdr3_length: 14; clone_size: -; v_call: TRBV19; d_call: TRBD1
cdr3_aa: CASSTFSGLALKQFF; cdr3_nt: TGTGCCAGCAGTACGTTCTCGGGACTCGCCCTGAAGCAGTTCTTC; j_call: TRBJ2-1; cdr3_length: 15; clone_size: -; v_call: TRBV12-3/TRBV12-4; d_call: -
cdr3_aa: CASSLGVYNEQFF; cdr3_nt: TGTGCCAGCAGCTTAGGAGTTTACAATGAGCAGTTCTTC; j_call: TRBJ2-1; cdr3_length: 13; clone_size: few; v_call: TRBV11-2; d_call: -
cdr3_aa: CASRNRDRPNTEAFF; cdr3_nt: TGTGCCAGCAGAAACCGGGACAGGCCCAACACTGAAGCTTTCTTT; j_call: TRBJ1-1; cdr3_length: 15; clone_size: -; v_call: TRBV12-3/TRBV12-4; d_call: TRBD1
cdr3_aa: CSARKRGGSNTQYF; cdr3_nt: TGCAGTGCTAGAAAGCGGGGGGGATCAAATACGCAGTATTTT; j_call: TRBJ2-3; cdr3_length: 14; clone_size: few; v_call: TRBV20-1; d_call: TRBD2
cdr3_aa: CASSEGSTHNQPQHF; cdr3_nt: TGTGCCAGCAGTGAGGGGTCGACACATAATCAGCCCCAGCATTTT; j_call: TRBJ1-5; cdr3_length: 15; clone_size: few; v_call: TRBV2; d_call: -
cdr3_aa: CASKQGTEAFF; cdr3_nt: TGCGCCAGCAAACAGGGCACTGAAGCTTTCTTT; j_call: TRBJ1-1; cdr3_length: 11; clone_size: -; v_call: TRBV5-1; d_call: -
cdr3_aa: CATQGRVVEAFF; cdr3_nt: TGTGCCACCCAAGGGAGGGTCGTGGAAGCTTTCTTT; j_call: TRBJ1-1; cdr3_length: 12; clone_size: few; v_call: TRBV19; d_call: -
cdr3_aa: CASSLDQGGYTF; cdr3_nt: TGCGCCAGCAGCTTGGATCAGGGGGGCTACACCTTC; j_call: TRBJ1-2; cdr3_length: 12; clone_size: many; v_call: TRBV5-1; d_call: -
cdr3_aa: CASSQDLKLGEQFF; cdr3_nt: TGCGCCAGCAGCCAAGATCTGAAGTTGGGGGAGCAGTTCTTC; j_call: TRBJ2-1; cdr3_length: 14; clone_size: few; v_call: TRBV4-3; d_call: -
cdr3_aa: CASNSGDTDTQYF; cdr3_nt: TGTGCCAGTAATTCGGGGGACACAGATACGCAGTATTTT; j_call: TRBJ2-3; cdr3_length: 13; clone_size: few; v_call: TRBV19; d_call: -
cdr3_aa: CASKQDLNTEAFF; cdr3_nt: TGCGCCAGCAAACAGGACCTGAACACTGAAGCTTTCTTT; j_call: TRBJ1-1; cdr3_length: 13; clone_size: many; v_call: TRBV5-1; d_call: -
cdr3_aa: CACIRSGGGLEAFF; cdr3_nt: TGTGCCTGCATTAGATCCGGAGGAGGGCTTGAAGCTTTCTTT; j_call: TRBJ1-1; cdr3_length: 14; clone_size: few; v_call: TRBV6-1; d_call: -
cdr3_aa: CSARVGTGTVNQPQHF; cdr3_nt: TGCAGTGCTAGAGTTGGAACCGGGACAGTAAATCAGCCCCAGCATTTT; j_call: TRBJ1-5; cdr3_length: 16; clone_size: -; v_call: TRBV20-1; d_call: TRBD1
cdr3_aa: CASSNNPGGGTEAFF; cdr3_nt: TGTGCCAGCAGCAATAACCCAGGGGGTGGGACTGAAGCTTTCTTT; j_call: TRBJ1-1; cdr3_length: 15; clone_size: -; v_call: TRBV7-3; d_call: TRBD1
cdr3_aa: CASSSHLGGQVFF; cdr3_nt: TGTGCCAGCAGTTCCCATCTGGGGGGCCAGGTTTTCTTC; j_call: TRBJ2-1; cdr3_length: 13; clone_size: -; v_call: TRBV12-3/TRBV12-4; d_call: -
cdr3_aa: CASSLEGTPLETQYF; cdr3_nt: TGTGCCAGCAGTTTAGAAGGGACCCCACTAGAGACCCAGTACTTC; j_call: TRBJ2-5; cdr3_length: 15; clone_size: -; v_call: TRBV12-3/TRBV12-4; d_call: -
cdr3_aa: CASSLAGERYTEAFF; cdr3_nt: TGCGCCAGCAGCTTGGCGGGGGAAAGGTACACTGAAGCTTTCTTT; j_call: TRBJ1-1; cdr3_length: 15; clone_size: once; v_call: TRBV5-1; d_call: -
cdr3_aa: CAISARTGGLNTEAFF; cdr3_nt: TGTGCCATCAGTGCTCGGACAGGGGGATTGAACACTGAAGCTTTCTTT; j_call: TRBJ1-1; cdr3_length: 16; clone_size: -; v_call: TRBV10-3; d_call: TRBD1
cdr3_aa: CASSLEMGYTGELFF; cdr3_nt: TGTGCCAGCAGCTTAGAAATGGGCTATACCGGGGAGCTGTTTTTT; j_call: TRBJ2-2; cdr3_length: 15; clone_size: few; v_call: TRBV11-2; d_call: -
cdr3_aa: CASIIEDGTEAFF; cdr3_nt: TGTGCCAGCATCATAGAGGACGGCACTGAAGCTTTCTTT; j_call: TRBJ1-1; cdr3_length: 13; clone_size: few; v_call: TRBV2; d_call: -
cdr3_aa: CSGGTGLAEAFF; cdr3_nt: TGCAGCGGGGGGACAGGGTTGGCTGAAGCTTTCTTT; j_call: TRBJ1-1; cdr3_length: 12; clone_size: few; v_call: TRBV29-1; d_call: TRBD1
cdr3_aa: CASSPRVSGTEAFF; cdr3_nt: TGTGCCAGCAGCCCTCGAGTTAGTGGCACTGAAGCTTTCTTT; j_call: TRBJ1-1; cdr3_length: 14; clone_size: -; v_call: TRBV7-9; d_call: -
cdr3_aa: CSAPQLAGSGETQYF; cdr3_nt: TGCAGTGCTCCCCAACTAGCGGGAAGCGGAGAGACCCAGTACTTC; j_call: TRBJ2-5; cdr3_length: 15; clone_size: -; v_call: TRBV20-1; d_call: TRBD2
cdr3_aa: CASSYFRGSMNTEAFF; cdr3_nt: TGTGCCAGCTCATATTTTCGGGGGTCCATGAACACTGAAGCTTTCTTT; j_call: TRBJ1-1; cdr3_length: 16; clone_size: -; v_call: TRBV28; d_call: -
cdr3_aa: CASYKEQNTEAFF; cdr3_nt: TGTGCCAGCTATAAAGAGCAGAACACTGAAGCTTTCTTT; j_call: TRBJ1-1; cdr3_length: 13; clone_size: -; v_call: TRBV18; d_call: -
cdr3_aa: CASSLGASTFYNEQFF; cdr3_nt: TGTGCCAGCAGCTTAGGGGCTAGCACCTTCTACAATGAGCAGTTCTTC; j_call: TRBJ2-1; cdr3_length: 16; clone_size: few; v_call: TRBV11-2; d_call: -